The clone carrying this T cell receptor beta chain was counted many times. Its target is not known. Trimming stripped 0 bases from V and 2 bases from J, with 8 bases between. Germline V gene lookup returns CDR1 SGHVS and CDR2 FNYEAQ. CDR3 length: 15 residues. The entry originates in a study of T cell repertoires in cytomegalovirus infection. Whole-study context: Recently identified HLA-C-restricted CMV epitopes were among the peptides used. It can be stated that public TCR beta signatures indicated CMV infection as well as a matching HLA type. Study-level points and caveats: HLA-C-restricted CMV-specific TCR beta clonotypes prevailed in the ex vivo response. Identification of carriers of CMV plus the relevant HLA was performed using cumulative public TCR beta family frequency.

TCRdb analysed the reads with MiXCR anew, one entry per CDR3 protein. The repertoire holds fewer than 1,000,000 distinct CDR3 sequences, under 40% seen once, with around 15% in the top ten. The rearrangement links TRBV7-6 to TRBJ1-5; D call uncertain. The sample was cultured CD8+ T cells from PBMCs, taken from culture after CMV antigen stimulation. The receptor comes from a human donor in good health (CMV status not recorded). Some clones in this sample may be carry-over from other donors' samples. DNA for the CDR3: TGTGCCAGCAGCTTAGCCCCCCAGGGCAATCAGCCCCAGCATTTT. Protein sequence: CASSLAPQGNQPQHF.